These T cell receptor beta chains were read from a single sample in a study. A single record per CDR3 protein comes from TCRdb applying MiXCR to the RT-PCR reads. The sample lists 550,000 to 750,000 distinct CDR3 sequences, 12% to 15% occurring once. The sequenced sample was memory CD4+ T cells from blood. Receptors originate from a female donor in good health, serving as a healthy control. Both conserved end residues are part of each CDR3. The D gene is left open where the match is weak. Size tells how often a clone was seen (once, few, many) or the class of an expanded clone, and some rows leave it out.

D: TRBD2; V: TRBV7-6; size: .; J: TRBJ2-5; DNA: TGTGCCAGCAGCCCGGGACTAGCGGGTCCTAGGAAGACCCAGTACTTC; CDR3: CASSPGLAGPRKTQYF
D: .; V: TRBV7-6; size: many; J: TRBJ2-3; DNA: TGTGCCAGCAGAGACTCCGTCAGCACAGATACGCAGTATTTT; CDR3: CASRDSVSTDTQYF
D: .; V: TRBV7-2; size: many; J: TRBJ2-1; DNA: TGTGCCAGCAGCCTGGACCCTCCGGGGGTATCCAATGAGCAGTTCTTC; CDR3: CASSLDPPGVSNEQFF
D: .; V: TRBV20-1; size: .; J: TRBJ1-3; DNA: TGCAGTGCTAGTGCGGGAAACACCATATATTTT; CDR3: CSASAGNTIYF
D: TRBD1; V: TRBV7-6; size: few; J: TRBJ2-2; DNA: TGTGCCAGCAGCTGGACAGGGGTGGCCGGGGAGCTGTTTTTT; CDR3: CASSWTGVAGELFF
D: .; V: TRBV5-1; size: .; J: TRBJ2-3; DNA: TGCGCCAGCAGCTTGCCCAGGGATGACACAGATACGCAGTATTTT; CDR3: CASSLPRDDTDTQYF
D: TRBD2; V: TRBV6-1; size: .; J: TRBJ2-1; DNA: TGTGCCAGCAGTGAAATGGGGACTAGCGGGATTTATGAGCAGTTCTTC; CDR3: CASSEMGTSGIYEQFF
D: TRBD1; V: TRBV7-7; size: .; J: TRBJ2-5; DNA: TGTGCCAGCAGCGTATCCGGGACAGTCGAGACCCAGTACTTC; CDR3: CASSVSGTVETQYF
D: .; V: TRBV6-6; size: few; J: TRBJ1-5; DNA: TGTGCCACACAAGGGGGGGTTCAGATGAATCAGCCCCAGCATTTT; CDR3: CATQGGVQMNQPQHF
D: .; V: TRBV27; size: few; J: TRBJ2-7; DNA: TGTGCCAGCACCCGGTCAGGGGGAGGCGGCGAGCAGTACTTC; CDR3: CASTRSGGGGEQYF
D: .; V: TRBV5-6; size: many; J: TRBJ1-1; DNA: TGTGCCAGCAGCTTAGGTTTCTTT; CDR3: CASSLGFF
D: TRBD1; V: TRBV7-3; size: few; J: TRBJ1-1; DNA: TGTGCCAGCAGCTTCTCCGGGACAGGCGCATCTGATGCTTTCTTT; CDR3: CASSFSGTGASDAFF
D: TRBD1; V: TRBV5-1; size: few; J: TRBJ1-2; DNA: TGCGCCAGCAGACGGGCCGTTGGGACAGGGGATGGCTACACCTTC; CDR3: CASRRAVGTGDGYTF
D: .; V: TRBV12-3/TRBV12-4; size: .; J: TRBJ1-5; DNA: TGTGCCAGCACCAACGACGTCGAAACACTTAGCAATCAGCCCCAGCATTTT; CDR3: CASTNDVETLSNQPQHF
D: TRBD2; V: TRBV5-6; size: .; J: TRBJ2-2; DNA: TGTGCCAGCAGCTTGCTCAGCGGGAGTGACGGGGAGCTGTTTTTT; CDR3: CASSLLSGSDGELFF
D: TRBD2; V: TRBV5-4; size: .; J: TRBJ2-1; DNA: TGTGCCAGCAGCCTACGGGCGGGAGGGACCTACGGTGAGCAGTTCTTC; CDR3: CASSLRAGGTYGEQFF
D: .; V: TRBV11-1; size: many; J: TRBJ2-1; DNA: TGTGCCAGCAGCTTATCCCATGAGCAGTTCTTC; CDR3: CASSLSHEQFF
D: TRBD1; V: TRBV3-1; size: .; J: TRBJ2-2; DNA: TGTGCCAGCAGCCAACCCCTAGGACAGGGGGCGAACACCGGGGAGCTGTTTTTT; CDR3: CASSQPLGQGANTGELFF
D: .; V: TRBV28; size: few; J: TRBJ2-1; DNA: TGTGCCAGCAGTTTAACGGGGACACTCAATGAGCAGTTCTTC; CDR3: CASSLTGTLNEQFF
D: .; V: TRBV12-3/TRBV12-4; size: .; J: TRBJ1-1; DNA: TGTGCCAGCAGGTTAGGTTCCAATCACACTGAAGCTTTCTTT; CDR3: CASRLGSNHTEAFF
D: .; V: TRBV4-1; size: many; J: TRBJ1-1; DNA: TGCGCCAGCAGCCAACAGAGATTAAACACTGAAGCTTTCTTT; CDR3: CASSQQRLNTEAFF
D: .; V: TRBV7-8; size: .; J: TRBJ2-6; DNA: TGTGCCAGCAGCTTCGGCCTGCTCTCTGGGGCCAACGTCCTGACTTTC; CDR3: CASSFGLLSGANVLTF
D: TRBD2; V: TRBV11-1; size: .; J: TRBJ2-3; DNA: TGTGCCAGCAGCTTAGAGACTAGCGCAGATACGCAGTATTTT; CDR3: CASSLETSADTQYF
D: .; V: TRBV29-1; size: many; J: TRBJ1-1; DNA: TGCAGCGTTGGGGGAGACACTGAAGCTTTCTTT; CDR3: CSVGGDTEAFF
D: .; V: TRBV20-1; size: .; J: TRBJ1-2; DNA: TGCAGTGCTCGCCCGGGGGGACTGAACTATGGCTACACCTTC; CDR3: CSARPGGLNYGYTF
D: .; V: TRBV6-6; size: .; J: TRBJ1-5; DNA: TGTGCCAGCTGCGAAACGTATTTGAGCAATCAGCCCCAGCATTTT; CDR3: CASCETYLSNQPQHF
D: .; V: TRBV20-1; size: .; J: TRBJ2-3; DNA: TGCAGTGCTAGAGCGGGGTTACTGACGGGCACAGATACGCAGTATTTT; CDR3: CSARAGLLTGTDTQYF
D: .; V: TRBV20-1; size: many; J: TRBJ1-1; DNA: TGCAGTGCCCCTTTTCGGGGGGGCACTGAAGCTTTCTTT; CDR3: CSAPFRGGTEAFF